One sample yielded the 23 T cell receptor beta chains listed below, sequenced in a study of T cell repertoires in cytomegalovirus infection. Each CDR3 protein is one row after TCRdb ran MiXCR on the reads. The sample consists of roughly 180,000 distinct CDR3 sequences, about 20% of them appearing once. Which antigens these TCRs recognize remains unknown. This material consisted of CD8+ T cells from cultured PBMCs, taken from culture after CMV antigen stimulation. The source is a human donor in good health (CMV status not recorded). Some clones in this sample may be carry-over from other donors' samples.

In nucleotides, the CDR3 is TGCAGCACTCTGGGCAGGGAAGAGACCCAGTACTTC. This codes for CSTLGREETQYF. V usage is TRBV29-1 and J usage is TRBJ2-5; TRBD1 is a possible D gene (5 bases). V gave up 8 bases and J gave up 3 bases, with 13 bases separating them. The germline V gene encodes CDR1 SQVTM and CDR2 ANQGSEA. The CDR3 is 12 residues long.

This clonotype was seen a few times. The chain employs TRBV6-1 and TRBJ1-1, with TRBD1 as a possible D gene (5 bases). CDR1 and CDR2 (germline): MNHNS, SASEGT. V lost 1 base and J lost 2, with 8 bases in between. The CDR3 length is 14 residues. The DNA for the CDR3 is TGTGCCAGCAGTGAAGGCAGGGTCAACACTGAAGCTTTCTTT. The encoded protein is CASSEGRVNTEAFF.

Only a few counts were recorded for this clonotype. The chain carries TRBV7-3 and TRBJ1-1, with TRBD1 matching 7 bases. CDR1 and CDR2 (germline): SGHTA, FQGTGA. Trimming took 1 base from V and 1 from J; bases not matched to a gene: 6. CDR3 size: 16 residues. CDR3 sequence reads: CASSLRAGGRNTEAFF. The CDR3, as DNA: TGTGCCAGCAGCTTAAGGGCAGGGGGAAGGAACACTGAAGCTTTCTTT.

This chain joins TRBV7-6 and TRBJ1-1, with D unclear. The germline V gene encodes CDR1 SGHVS and CDR2 FNYEAQ. The CDR3 sequence is 15 residues long. Trimming took 5 bases from V and 1 from J, leaving 14 bases between them. The CDR3 sequence: CASSRILTANTEAFF. In DNA, the CDR3 is TGTGCCAGCAGCCGTATACTAACAGCGAACACTGAAGCTTTCTTT.

In this sample, this clonotype turned up a few times. V gene TRBV18 combines with J gene TRBJ2-7; 7 bases match TRBD1. The CDR3 is made up of 15 amino acids. V was pared by 2 bases and J by 4 bases, with 8 bases of the junction left unmatched. CDR1 KGHSH and CDR2 LQKENI come from the germline V gene. CDR3 DNA: TGTGCCAGCTCACCAGGGGACGGACAGGCATACGAGCAGTACTTC. This codes for CASSPGDGQAYEQYF. Full variable domain (outside the CDR3, taken from reference TRBV18 and TRBJ2-7): NAGVMQNPRHLVRRRGQEARLRCSPMKGHSHVYWYRQLPEEGLKFMVYLQKENIIDESGMPKERFSAEFPKEGPSILRIQQVVRGDSAAYFCASSPGDGQAYEQYFGPGTRLTVT.

The chain links TRBV11-3 to TRBJ2-5; D unclear. Germline CDR1 SGHNT, CDR2 YENEEA. The CDR3 has 12 residues. V was shortened by 3 bases and J by 7 bases, with 9 bases between the two germline ends. This CDR3 is CASSFGDRTQYF. For the CDR3, the DNA is TGTGCCAGCAGCTTTGGCGACCGGACCCAGTACTTC.

This clonotype occurred a few times. This rearrangement joins TRBV6-2 or TRBV6-3 to TRBJ2-7, with 7 positions matching TRBD1. This CDR3 region has 13 residues. Trimming took 6 bases from V and 4 from J; bases not matched to a gene: 6. Germline assignment: CDR1 MNHEY and CDR2 SVGEGT. CDR3: CASSPRDSYEQYF. In nucleotides, the CDR3 is TGTGCCAGCAGCCCTAGGGACAGTTACGAGCAGTACTTC.

The J gene is TRBJ1-1, the V gene TRBV4-1; the D gene is possibly TRBD1 (5 bases). V was cut by 2 bases and J by 3 bases, with 13 bases left in between. Germline loops: CDR1 MGHRA, CDR2 YSYEKL. This CDR3 is built from 15 residues. The CDR3 loop is CASSQRRAGDTEAFF. The CDR3 nucleotides read TGCGCCAGCAGCCAACGCAGGGCCGGGGACACTGAAGCTTTCTTT.

The V gene is TRBV7-2, the J gene TRBJ2-3, with 10 nucleotides matching TRBD2. The CDR3 is 16 amino acids. J gave up 5 bases and V 6 bases, and 11 bases lay outside the gene matches. Per the germline V gene, CDR1 is SGHTA and CDR2 is FQGNSA. The CDR3 coding sequence is TGTGCCAGCAGATTTAGCGGGGGGCCGAAAGGAGATACGCAGTATTTT. Translated, it gives CASRFSGGPKGDTQYF.

The chain employs TRBV28 and TRBJ1-5; a possible D gene is TRBD1 (5 bases). Germline V lookup: CDR1 MDHEN, CDR2 SYDVKM. CDR3 length equals 17 residues. V was pared by 3 bases and J by 5 bases, with 20 bases between. The CDR3 spells CASSLSRVRGEDQPQHF. The CDR3 bases are TGTGCCAGCAGTTTGTCCCGGGTGAGGGGCGAGGATCAGCCCCAGCATTTT.

In its sample, this clonotype was seen a few times. The chain combines TRBV7-2 with TRBJ2-7, with D perhaps assigned TRBD1 or TRBD2 (5 bases each). This CDR3 has 14 residues. CDR1 and CDR2 (germline): SGHTA, FQGNSA. V was cut by 5 bases and J by 3 bases, with 14 bases left in between. CDR3 residues: CASSPRDADYEQYF. CDR3 sequence (DNA): TGTGCCAGCAGCCCGAGGGACGCAGACTACGAGCAGTACTTC.

This chain links TRBV7-6 with TRBJ2-5; either TRBD1 or TRBD2 may fit D (5 bases each). This CDR3 spans 15 amino acids. Looked up from germline, CDR1 is SGHVS and CDR2 is FNYEAQ. The ends were cut back, 5 bases at V and 4 bases at J, with 17 bases in the middle. CDR3 in amino acids: CASSEKGTARETQYF. DNA of the CDR3: TGTGCCAGCAGCGAAAAAGGGACGGCCCGAGAGACCCAGTACTTC. Drawing the rest from reference TRBV7-6 and TRBJ2-5, the complete variable domain is GAGVSQSPRYKVTKRGQDVALRCDPISGHVSLYWYRQALGQGPEFLTYFNYEAQQDKSGLPNDRFSAERPEGSISTLTIQRTEQRDSAMYRCASSEKGTARETQYFGPGTRLLVL.

The chain links TRBV7-9 to TRBJ1-1; unclear D gene. V was trimmed by 5 bases and J by 4 bases, leaving 20 bases between them. Germline V gene data show CDR1 as SEHNR and CDR2 as FQNEAQ (reference sequence). The CDR3 covers 16 residues. The CDR3 region is CASSQKLGRHSTEAFF. As DNA, the CDR3 is TGTGCCAGCAGCCAAAAGCTTGGAAGACACAGCACTGAAGCTTTCTTT.

The sample holds a few counts of this clonotype. This chain joins TRBV6-5 and TRBJ2-1, with D perhaps matching TRBD1 (7 bases). The CDR3 has 17 residues. The V end lost 0 bases, the J end lost 0 bases, and 12 bases lay between the germline ends. In germline, CDR1 is MNHEY, CDR2 SVGAGI. The CDR3 DNA reads as TGTGCCAGCAGTTACTCCCAGGGGGGAAGCTCCTACAATGAGCAGTTCTTC. It yields the protein CASSYSQGGSSYNEQFF.

This chain uses TRBV7-6 with TRBJ1-5; 9 bases are a match to TRBD1. There are 18 residues in the CDR3. The germline V gene encodes CDR1 SGHVS and CDR2 FNYEAQ. V shed 5 bases, J shed 0 bases, and the junction held 11 bases outside the gene matches. For the CDR3, the DNA is TGTGCCAGCAGCCCTGGGACAGGGCAACTTAATAGCAATCAGCCCCAGCATTTT. It yields the protein CASSPGTGQLNSNQPQHF.

This clonotype was counted between two and nine times. V gene TRBV28 combines with J gene TRBJ1-6; D ambiguous. Per the germline V gene, CDR1 is MDHEN and CDR2 is SYDVKM. V lost 2 bases and J 6 bases, leaving 14 bases between the germline ends. The length of the CDR3 is 16 residues. The CDR3 DNA is TGTGCCAGCAGTTTAGGAGGTGGAGGACGTAATTCACCCCTCCACTTT. This gives the protein CASSLGGGGRNSPLHF.

This clonotype was recorded a few times. The rearrangement joins TRBV27 to TRBJ2-1; no clear D. This CDR3 is built from 15 residues. V was clipped by 5 bases and J by 0 bases, with 11 bases between them. Germline loops: CDR1 MNHEY, CDR2 SMNVEV (reference sequence). In DNA form, the CDR3 reads TGTGCCAGCAGTCAGACGGAGAGCTCCTACAATGAGCAGTTCTTC. Its translation is CASSQTESSYNEQFF.

The J gene is TRBJ1-2, the V gene TRBV11-2, with 8 bases that match TRBD1. V gave up 5 bases and J gave up 0 bases; unmatched junction bases: 11. The CDR3 runs to 17 residues. Per germline, CDR1 SGHAT and CDR2 FQNNGV. This CDR3 is CASSISRQGTTNYGYTF. The CDR3 DNA reads TGTGCCAGCAGCATTTCACGACAGGGGACTACTAACTATGGCTACACCTTC.

The gene calls are TRBV20-1 and TRBJ2-7, with D tentatively TRBD1 (6 bases). The CDR3 covers 15 residues. V shed 5 bases and J shed 4 bases, with 21 bases lying between them. Looked up from germline, CDR1 is DFQATT and CDR2 is SNEGSKA (reference sequence). The CDR3 region is CSARANREYPYEQYF. The CDR3 DNA reads TGCAGTGCTCGAGCCAACAGGGAATATCCTTACGAGCAGTACTTC.

This clonotype was found a few times. The V gene is TRBV28, the J gene TRBJ2-1, with D perhaps matching TRBD2 (5 bases). The germline V gene has CDR1 MDHEN and CDR2 SYDVKM. There are 16 residues in the CDR3. Trimming shortened V by 5 bases and J by 0 bases, and 14 bases separated the two germline ends. The CDR3 region has the DNA TGTGCCAGCAGTCGCCTCTCGGGGTACTCCTACAATGAGCAGTTCTTC. It translates to CASSRLSGYSYNEQFF.

There are a few counts of this clonotype. The chain is built from TRBV7-6 and TRBJ2-2; D remains ambiguous. V was cut by 1 base and J by 4 bases, with 19 bases left in between. Per germline, CDR1 SGHVS and CDR2 FNYEAQ. This CDR3 is 18 amino acids long. Here the CDR3 reads CASSLESSVVHFTGELFF. CDR3 sequence (DNA): TGTGCCAGCAGCTTAGAGTCGTCTGTTGTACACTTCACCGGGGAGCTGTTTTTT. The full variable domain, completed using reference TRBV7-6 and TRBJ2-2, is GAGVSQSPRYKVTKRGQDVALRCDPISGHVSLYWYRQALGQGPEFLTYFNYEAQQDKSGLPNDRFSAERPEGSISTLTIQRTEQRDSAMYRCASSLESSVVHFTGELFFGEGSRLTVL.

The V gene is TRBV7-2, the J gene TRBJ2-3, with unresolved D. The CDR3 spans 11 residues. Trimming pared 2 bases from V and 4 bases from J, leaving 1 base between. Germline CDR1 is SGHTA and CDR2 is FQGNSA. The DNA for the CDR3 is TGTGCCAGCAGCTTACCAGATACGCAGTATTTT. This encodes CASSLPDTQYF. The entire variable domain, with the rest obtained from reference TRBV7-2 and TRBJ2-3, is as follows: GAGVSQSPSNKVTEKGKDVELRCDPISGHTALYWYRQSLGQGLEFLIYFQGNSAPDKSGLPSDRFSAERTGGSVSTLTIQRTQQEDSAVYLCASSLPDTQYFGPGTRLTVL.

There are a few counts of this clonotype. The chain has TRBV4-3 and TRBJ1-2; D ambiguous. The germline gives CDR1 LGHNA, CDR2 YSLEER. This CDR3 is built from 14 residues. Trimming took off 3 bases at V and 2 bases at J, with 10 bases between the two ends. This CDR3 reads CASSQTGENYGYTF. The CDR3 DNA follows: TGCGCCAGCAGCCAGACTGGGGAGAACTATGGCTACACCTTC.